The 15 T cell receptor beta chains below come from one sample, sequenced in a study of T cell repertoires in cytomegalovirus infection. TCRdb re-called the reads with MiXCR, one entry per CDR3 protein. The data show more than 150,000 distinct CDR3 sequences, around 20% seen once. Sequenced material: PBMCs. Receptors were obtained from a human donor in good health (CMV status not recorded). Some clones in this sample may be carry-over from other donors' samples.

This clonotype was observed a few times. The V and J genes are TRBV19 and TRBJ2-3; TRBD1 aligns across 8 bases. This CDR3 region has 14 residues. Trimming removed 7 bases from V and 5 bases from J; junction bases left unmatched: 8. The germline gives CDR1 LNHDA, CDR2 SQIVND (reference sequence). This CDR3 is CASTDRGEGDTQYF. The CDR3 bases are TGTGCCAGTACCGACAGGGGAGAAGGAGATACGCAGTATTTT.

V is TRBV6-1 and J is TRBJ2-3; 7 positions match TRBD2. Trimming cost V 3 bases and J 5 bases; bases outside gene matches: 8. This CDR3 region has 15 residues. CDR1 is MNHNS, CDR2 SASEGT, per germline. This chain's CDR3 is CASSELAEVIDTQYF. Here the CDR3 DNA reads TGTGCCAGCAGTGAGCTAGCGGAGGTGATAGATACGCAGTATTTT.

Only a few counts were recorded for this clonotype. J is TRBJ2-5 and V is TRBV7-3; TRBD1 matches at 7 bases. Per germline, CDR1 SGHTA and CDR2 FQGTGA. This CDR3 contains 15 residues. After removal of 5 bases from V and 4 bases from J, the junction contained 10 bases not matched to a gene. The CDR3 nucleotides read TGTGCCAGCAGCCTCCATGGGGCAGGGGGAGAGACCCAGTACTTC. This encodes CASSLHGAGGETQYF.

The table lists this clonotype with a few counts. The genes are TRBV7-9 and TRBJ2-5; D uncertain. This CDR3 has 14 amino acids. Trimming stripped 5 bases from V and 4 bases from J, with 14 bases between. The germline gives CDR1 SEHNR, CDR2 FQNEAQ (reference sequence). In DNA form, the CDR3 reads TGTGCCAGCAGCGGCACTGGTGGTGGAGAGACCCAGTACTTC. It specifies CASSGTGGGETQYF.

On this clonotype itself: This could be a read error, since a much larger clone is one nucleotide away. The J gene is TRBJ2-3, the V gene TRBV7-8; no firm D call. CDR1 SGHVS and CDR2 FQNEAQ come from the germline V gene. The length of the CDR3 is 13 residues. The CDR3 is CASSSRLLDTQCF. In DNA, the CDR3 is TGTGCCAGCAGCTCCAGGCTTCTAGATACGCAGTGTTTT.

The rearrangement links TRBV18 to TRBJ1-1, with TRBD1 matching 10 bases. This CDR3 is 14 amino acids long. Germline V gene sequence: CDR1 KGHSH, CDR2 LQKENI. J lost 5 bases, V lost 3 bases, and 3 bases had no gene match. CDR3 in DNA: TGTGCCAGCTCACCTCAGGACAGGGGGACTGAAGCTTTCTTT. This gives the protein CASSPQDRGTEAFF.

This clonotype was counted a few times. The genes are TRBV12-3 or TRBV12-4 and TRBJ1-5, with D maybe TRBD1 (5 bases). The V end lost 3 bases, the J end lost 7 bases, and 13 bases lay between the germline ends. The CDR3 is made up of 14 amino acids. CDR3 DNA sequence: TGTGCCAGCAGTTTCACAGGAGAAGGGCAGCCCCAGCATTTT. Translating it yields CASSFTGEGQPQHF.

This clonotype occurred a few times. The chain carries TRBV7-2 and TRBJ1-1, with 8 bases that match TRBD1. The CDR3 runs 13 residues. V lost 7 bases and J lost 1; bases outside the gene matches: 2. CDR1 and CDR2 from the germline V gene are SGHTA and FQGNSA. The CDR3 spells CASKDRANTEAFF. The CDR3 DNA reads as TGTGCCAGCAAGGACAGGGCGAACACTGAAGCTTTCTTT.

The chain joins TRBV27 to TRBJ2-1; D might be TRBD1 or TRBD2, each matching 5 bases. V was trimmed by 10 bases and J by 0 bases, leaving 16 bases between them. Germline V CDR1 and CDR2: MNHEY, SMNVEV (reference sequence). The CDR3 runs to 15 residues. The CDR3 nucleotides are TGTGCCACCCAAACGGGACCCCTCTCCTACAATGAGCAGTTCTTC. Residues: CATQTGPLSYNEQFF.

The genes are TRBV5-1 and TRBJ1-5; D is unclear. The germline gives CDR1 SGHRS, CDR2 YFSETQ. V was cut by 1 base and J by 0 bases, with 8 bases left in between. This CDR3 is 15 amino acids long. The CDR3 DNA reads as TGCGCCAGCAGCTTGTTGCCGGATAGCAATCAGCCCCAGCATTTT. Translating it yields CASSLLPDSNQPQHF.

The chain uses TRBV6-8 and TRBJ2-1, with 10 bases fitting TRBD1. The J segment lost 3 bases and the V segment lost 5 bases, leaving 1 base of the junction unmatched. This CDR3 spans 14 amino acids. The V gene's germline CDR1 is MNHGY and CDR2 SAAAGT. The chain's CDR3 is CASSDRGLYNEQFF. CDR3 DNA: TGTGCCAGCAGTGACAGGGGGCTCTACAATGAGCAGTTCTTC.

This clonotype was counted at least ten times. The chain couples TRBV7-2 to TRBJ1-2, with TRBD1 as a possible D gene (5 bases). This CDR3 comprises 16 residues. The germline V gene has CDR1 SGHTA and CDR2 FQGNSA. Trimming stripped 3 bases from V and 7 bases from J, with 21 bases between. CDR3 DNA sequence: TGTGCCAGCAGCTTCGCCCCCCCACCCGACAGTGCTGGCTACACCTTC. The encoded protein is CASSFAPPPDSAGYTF. The variable domain in full, with the rest retrieved from reference TRBV7-2 and TRBJ1-2, is GAGVSQSPSNKVTEKGKDVELRCDPISGHTALYWYRQSLGQGLEFLIYFQGNSAPDKSGLPSDRFSAERTGGSVSTLTIQRTQQEDSAVYLCASSFAPPPDSAGYTFGSGTRLTVV.

This clonotype was detected ten times or more. The chain employs TRBV12-5 and TRBJ2-1; 7 positions match TRBD1. After removal of 3 bases from V and 13 bases from J, the junction contained 3 bases not matched to a gene. This CDR3 has 11 residues. Germline assignment: CDR1 LGHNT and CDR2 FRNRAP. CDR3 loop: CASGLQGIQFF. CDR3 nucleotide sequence: TGTGCTAGTGGTTTACAGGGGATTCAGTTCTTC.

The sample holds a few counts of this clonotype. This chain uses TRBV7-9 with TRBJ1-3, with D unresolved. Deletions cut 5 bases from V and 8 bases from J, with 22 bases between. The germline V gene has CDR1 SEHNR and CDR2 FQNEAQ (reference sequence). The CDR3 runs to 16 residues. Written as DNA, the CDR3 is TGTGCCAGCAGCCGTCCCACGGTCCACAGAGGAGACACCATATATTTT. It encodes CASSRPTVHRGDTIYF.

This chain links TRBV28 with TRBJ1-3; D ambiguous. CDR1 is MDHEN and CDR2 is SYDVKM in the germline V gene. V dropped 3 bases and J dropped 0 bases, with 12 bases sitting between them. CDR3 length: 16 residues. CDR3 sequence (DNA): TGTGCCAGCAGTTTTGGCGTATCGAGCTCTGGAAACACCATATATTTT. It encodes CASSFGVSSSGNTIYF.